A selection of T cell receptor beta chains follows, all from one sample in a study of T cells in Graves' hyperthyroidism and ophthalmopathy. TCRdb used MiXCR to reprocess the multiplex PCR reads, holding one entry per CDR3 protein. There are about 360,000 distinct CDR3 sequences in the sample; 13% occur only once, and about 9.1% lies in the top ten. The specimen was blood. The receptors derive from a woman between 18 and 30 years old with Graves' hyperthyroidism. Each CDR3 is given with its conserved first and last residue. D genes are given only for firm matches. Only some rows state a clone size, as once, few, many or a class for expanded clones.

abundance	j_gene	v_gene	d_gene	CDR3aa	CDR3nt
many	TRBJ1-6	TRBV20-1	.	CSARDLAEDNSPLHF	TGCAGTGCTAGAGATCTGGCAGAAGATAATTCACCCCTCCACTTT
.	TRBJ2-1	TRBV20-1	.	CSALPYNEQFF	TGCAGCGCCCTGCCCTACAATGAGCAGTTCTTC
few	TRBJ1-2	TRBV20-1	TRBD1	CSAVNRGIITTNYGYTF	TGCAGTGCCGTGAACAGGGGGATTATAACTACTAACTATGGCTACACCTTC
many	TRBJ2-5	TRBV12-3/TRBV12-4	.	CASKPRSTQETQYF	TGTGCCAGTAAGCCCCGGAGCACTCAAGAGACCCAGTACTTC
.	TRBJ2-7	TRBV5-1	TRBD2	CASAVGGNYEQYF	TGCGCCAGCGCCGTGGGAGGGAACTACGAGCAGTACTTC
.	TRBJ2-7	TRBV12-3/TRBV12-4	.	CASSFGTQQYF	TGTGCCAGCAGTTTTGGGACGCAGCAGTACTTC
.	TRBJ2-7	TRBV6-1	.	CASSNAAYSYEQYF	TGTGCCAGCAGCAACGCGGCCTATTCCTACGAGCAGTACTTC
many	TRBJ1-1	TRBV7-6	.	CASSLGSAHTEAFF	TGTGCCAGCAGTTTGGGGAGCGCGCACACTGAAGCTTTCTTT
many	TRBJ1-1	TRBV12-3/TRBV12-4	.	CASSFRTVEAFF	TGTGCCAGCAGTTTTCGGACGGTTGAAGCTTTCTTT
.	TRBJ2-3	TRBV6-2/TRBV6-3	TRBD2	CASSILAGDFTDTQYF	TGTGCCAGCAGCATACTAGCGGGGGATTTCACAGATACGCAGTATTTT
many	TRBJ2-5	TRBV20-1	.	CSAPETQYF	TGCAGTGCTCCCGAGACCCAGTACTTC
.	TRBJ2-5	TRBV19	TRBD1	CASSIEAGGRRAQYF	TGTGCCAGTAGTATAGAGGCAGGGGGCCGCAGGGCCCAGTACTTC
many	TRBJ1-2	TRBV12-3/TRBV12-4	.	CASSLVGSGYGYTF	TGTGCCAGCAGTCTTGTGGGTTCGGGCTATGGCTACACCTTC
.	TRBJ1-5	TRBV7-2	.	CASILARSNQPQHF	TGTGCCAGCATCCTAGCGCGTAGCAATCAGCCCCAGCATTTT
.	TRBJ1-2	TRBV6-2/TRBV6-3	.	CASAMGGLYGYTF	TGTGCCAGCGCTATGGGGGGACTCTATGGCTACACCTTC
many	TRBJ1-1	TRBV10-2	TRBD1	CASSSDRGGTEAFF	TGCGCCAGCAGCTCCGACAGGGGAGGAACTGAAGCTTTCTTT
.	TRBJ1-6	TRBV4-3	TRBD1	CASSQDGTVGDSPLHF	TGCGCCAGCAGCCAAGATGGGACAGTCGGCGACTCACCCCTCCACTTT
few	TRBJ2-1	TRBV5-6	TRBD1	CASTASGGEQFF	TGTGCCAGCACCGCCTCAGGGGGAGAGCAGTTCTTC
many	TRBJ2-7	TRBV20-1	.	CSAPKWGQGSYEQYF	TGCAGTGCGCCTAAATGGGGCCAAGGATCCTACGAGCAGTACTTC
many	TRBJ2-5	TRBV27	TRBD2	CASTPPPTSGTETQYF	TGTGCCAGCACCCCCCCCCCGACTAGCGGGACAGAGACCCAGTACTTC
few	TRBJ1-4	TRBV19	TRBD1	CASRGSGTGEEKLFF	TGTGCCAGTAGGGGCAGCGGGACAGGGGAAGAAAAACTGTTTTTT
many	TRBJ1-2	TRBV28	.	CASSVTNYGYTF	TGTGCCAGCAGTGTTACTAACTATGGCTACACCTTC
.	TRBJ1-1	TRBV3-1	.	CASSQAVMNTEAFF	TGTGCCAGCAGCCAGGCGGTCATGAACACTGAAGCTTTCTTT
many	TRBJ2-2	TRBV6-1	TRBD1	CASSSLRDRGTGELFF	TGTGCCAGCAGTTCCCTCCGGGACAGGGGGACCGGGGAGCTGTTTTTT
many	TRBJ2-5	TRBV3-1	.	CASSPEPDSETQYF	TGTGCCAGCAGCCCCGAACCTGACTCGGAGACCCAGTACTTC
.	TRBJ2-3	TRBV18	TRBD1	CASSTGQGASTDTQYF	TGTGCCAGCTCAACGGGACAGGGGGCTAGCACAGATACGCAGTATTTT
.	TRBJ2-7	TRBV2	TRBD2	CASSESGGAGEQYF	TGTGCCAGCAGCGAAAGCGGGGGCGCCGGCGAGCAGTACTTC
few	TRBJ1-6	TRBV6-1	.	CASSSTGVGDSPLHF	TGTGCCAGCAGTTCGACAGGAGTGGGAGATTCACCCCTCCACTTT
many	TRBJ1-1	TRBV5-1	.	CASSLGPGTYTEAFF	TGCGCCAGCAGCTTGGGGCCAGGGACGTACACTGAAGCTTTCTTT
many	TRBJ1-5	TRBV28	TRBD1	CASSWDRYNQPQHF	TGTGCCAGCAGTTGGGACAGGTACAATCAGCCCCAGCATTTT
few	TRBJ1-1	TRBV6-2/TRBV6-3	.	CASSLGGAATEAFF	TGTGCCAGCAGTCTAGGGGGAGCGGCCACTGAAGCTTTCTTT
many	TRBJ1-4	TRBV27	.	CASGTGTRGEKLFF	TGTGCCAGCGGCACCGGGACCCGGGGGGAAAAACTGTTTTTT
few	TRBJ1-5	TRBV7-9	.	CASSLEKGPQHF	TGTGCCAGCAGCTTAGAAAAGGGGCCCCAGCATTTT
many	TRBJ1-5	TRBV15	TRBD1	CATSTRTGGLQPQHF	TGTGCCACCAGCACCCGAACAGGGGGCTTGCAGCCCCAGCATTTT
few	TRBJ1-2	TRBV7-8	TRBD1	CASSSGVGRQGADYGYTF	TGTGCCAGCAGCTCGGGTGTCGGCCGGCAGGGGGCGGACTATGGCTACACCTTC
many	TRBJ2-1	TRBV12-3/TRBV12-4	.	CASRQGPEQFF	TGTGCCAGCAGACAGGGACCTGAGCAGTTCTTC
few	TRBJ1-5	TRBV5-8	.	CASSSGEGKPQHF	TGTGCCAGCAGCTCCGGAGAGGGAAAGCCCCAGCATTTT
few	TRBJ1-3	TRBV3-1	.	CASSQDSRVPSGNTIYF	TGTGCCAGCAGCCAAGATTCGCGGGTACCCTCTGGAAACACCATATATTTT
many	TRBJ1-1	TRBV7-9	.	CASSLAQGRAFF	TGTGCCAGCAGCTTGGCTCAGGGGCGAGCTTTCTTT
many	TRBJ1-1	TRBV19	.	CASSISPGLKNTEAFF	TGTGCCAGTAGTATATCACCGGGACTCAAGAACACTGAAGCTTTCTTT
.	TRBJ2-7	TRBV6-1	TRBD1	CASSAGQGRSYEQYF	TGTGCCAGCAGCGCAGGACAGGGGCGCTCCTACGAGCAGTACTTC
.	TRBJ1-1	TRBV30	.	CAWSDGTPNTEAFF	TGTGCCTGGAGTGACGGGACACCGAACACTGAAGCTTTCTTT
many	TRBJ1-3	TRBV11-2	.	CASSLDETSSSGNTIYF	TGTGCCAGCAGCTTAGATGAGACGTCGAGCTCTGGAAACACCATATATTTT
few	TRBJ1-2	TRBV29-1	.	CSVESRAYGYTF	TGCAGCGTTGAAAGCAGGGCCTATGGCTACACCTTC
many	TRBJ1-2	TRBV5-1	TRBD1	CASSSPGQGSYGYTF	TGCGCCAGCAGCTCTCCGGGACAGGGAAGCTATGGCTACACCTTC
many	TRBJ1-1	TRBV20-1	.	CSASSLGDFEAFF	TGCAGTGCTAGTTCATTGGGGGACTTTGAAGCTTTCTTT
many	TRBJ1-1	TRBV6-2/TRBV6-3	.	CASSYRGEISRSTEAFF	TGTGCCAGCAGTTACCGAGGGGAGATATCTCGGAGCACTGAAGCTTTCTTT
many	TRBJ1-5	TRBV28	.	CAGGRQPQHF	TGTGCGGGGGGTCGACAGCCCCAGCATTTT
many	TRBJ2-1	TRBV7-9	.	CASRRGNEQFF	TGTGCCAGCCGGAGGGGAAATGAGCAGTTCTTC
.	TRBJ2-5	TRBV7-9	TRBD1	CASSLVLGQGSRETQYF	TGTGCCAGCAGCTTAGTTTTGGGACAGGGGAGTCGAGAGACCCAGTACTTC
many	TRBJ1-1	TRBV7-3	.	CASSSTGGATEAFF	TGTGCCAGCAGCTCAACGGGGGGAGCGACTGAAGCTTTCTTT
few	TRBJ2-7	TRBV7-2	TRBD2	CASSLVGGVNYEQYF	TGTGCCAGCAGCTTAGTGGGAGGGGTTAACTACGAGCAGTACTTC